Shown below are 19 T cell receptor beta chains from a single sample sequenced in a study of cytomegalovirus exposure and HLA in healthy donors. The PCR contained 60 Vbeta and 13 Jbeta primers. Assay used: immunoSEQ multiplex PCR; TCRdb lists only in-frame clones, some missing. This sample contains about 130,000 clones. Sequencing was done on a sample of PBMCs. All receptors come from a woman aged 60 to 75 in good health and CMV-seronegative.

The chain combines TRBV6-1 with TRBJ2-5; TRBD1 agrees at 9 bases. The CDR3 contains 13 residues. The V and J ends lost 7 bases and 4 bases, in that order; junction bases with no gene match: 4. CDR1 and CDR2 from the germline V gene are MNHNS and SASEGT. CDR3 amino acids: CASTRDRVETQYF. CDR3 in DNA: TGTGCCAGCACACGGGACAGGGTAGAGACCCAGTACTTC.

This chain uses TRBV6-1 with TRBJ1-4, with D unclear. V dropped 6 bases and J dropped 4 bases, with 15 bases sitting between them. The CDR3 is 15 residues long. The germline gives CDR1 MNHNS, CDR2 SASEGT. In DNA, the CDR3 is TGTGCCAGCAGGACTCCTCCCGGCAGTAATGAAAAACTGTTTTTT. Encoded protein: CASRTPPGSNEKLFF.

The chain combines TRBV9 with TRBJ1-6, with a weak D call TRBD1 (6 bases). This CDR3 is 16 amino acids long. The germline CDR1 and CDR2 sequences are SGDLS and YYNGEE. V shed 4 bases and J shed 5 bases, with 16 bases lying between them. Here the CDR3 reads CASSPIRGHNNSPLHF. In nucleotides, the CDR3 is TGTGCCAGCAGCCCGATACGGGGACACAATAATTCACCCCTCCACTTT.

The rearrangement uses TRBV4-1 and TRBJ1-5; D might be TRBD1 (5 bases). Germline CDR1 is MGHRA and CDR2 is YSYEKL. V dropped 1 base and J dropped 1 base, with 11 bases sitting between them. CDR3 length: 16 residues. This CDR3 is CASSQAGDRSNQPQHF. CDR3 coding DNA: TGCGCCAGCAGCCAAGCGGGGGATCGGAGCAATCAGCCCCAGCATTTT.

The chain combines TRBV6-6 with TRBJ1-2, with D possibly matching TRBD1 (6 bases). The length of the CDR3 is 14 residues. V was trimmed by 6 bases and J by 5 bases, leaving 16 bases between them. Germline CDR1 and CDR2: MNHNY and SVGAGI (reference sequence). The CDR3 nucleotides read TGTGCCAGCAGAGCACAGGGAGCAGTTTATGGCTACACCTTC. The encoded protein is CASRAQGAVYGYTF.

The gene calls are TRBV5-1 and TRBJ1-1; possibly TRBD1 for D (6 bases). There are 15 residues in the CDR3. Trimming shortened V by 4 bases and J by 4 bases, and 17 bases separated the two germline ends. Per the germline V gene, CDR1 is SGHRS and CDR2 is YFSETQ. The CDR3 here is CASSGGWGGPTEAFF. The CDR3 DNA sequence: TGCGCCAGCAGCGGGGGTTGGGGGGGGCCCACTGAAGCTTTCTTT. Full variable domain (outside the CDR3, taken from reference TRBV5-1 and TRBJ1-1): KAGVTQTPRYLIKTRGQQVTLSCSPISGHRSVSWYQQTPGQGLQFLFEYFSETQRNKGNFPGRFSGRQFSNSRSEMNVSTLELGDSALYLCASSGGWGGPTEAFFGQGTRLTVV.

The chain has TRBV5-6 and TRBJ2-5, with 7 bases lining up with TRBD1. This CDR3 has 16 amino acids. Germline V lookup: CDR1 SGHDT, CDR2 YYEEEE. V lost 1 base and J lost 5; bases outside the gene matches: 11. The CDR3 DNA is TGTGCCAGCAGCTTGTTGAGACAGGGTTTGGTGGAGACCCAGTACTTC. This codes for CASSLLRQGLVETQYF.

This rearrangement joins TRBV6-6 to TRBJ2-5; 8 positions match TRBD1. The CDR3 consists of 14 residues. V was pared by 6 bases and J by 5 bases, with 8 bases of the junction left unmatched. Per the germline V gene, CDR1 is MNHNY and CDR2 is SVGAGI (reference sequence). In DNA, the CDR3 is TGTGCCAGCAGAGGACAGGGCATCGGGGAGACCCAGTACTTC. Translation: CASRGQGIGETQYF.

V usage is TRBV10-1 and J usage is TRBJ2-7; D is perhaps TRBD2 (6 bases). V was trimmed by 4 bases and J by 2 bases, leaving 9 bases between them. This CDR3 has 13 amino acids. Germline values: CDR1 WNHNN, CDR2 SYGVQD (reference sequence). The CDR3 loop is CASSAEGTYEQYF. The CDR3 nucleotides read TGCGCCAGCAGTGCGGAGGGTACCTACGAGCAGTACTTC.

The chain links TRBV5-4 to TRBJ2-3; 7 nucleotides agree with TRBD1. Unmatched junction bases numbered 3, after V lost 1 base and J lost 1 base. Germline loops: CDR1 SGHNT, CDR2 YYREEE (reference sequence). The CDR3 contains 15 residues. The CDR3 DNA is TGTGCCAGCAGCTTGACAGGACAGGGCACAGATACGCAGTATTTT. This encodes CASSLTGQGTDTQYF.

The chain couples TRBV2 to TRBJ2-2; D not resolved. This CDR3 region has 14 residues. The V end lost 1 base, the J end lost 5 bases, and 8 bases lay between the germline ends. Per the germline V gene, CDR1 is SNHLY and CDR2 is FYNNEI. CDR3 protein: CASSEVLGTGELFF. The CDR3 coding sequence is TGTGCCAGCAGTGAAGTTCTAGGAACCGGGGAGCTGTTTTTT.

As concerns this clone: The identical CDR3 is also encoded by other nucleotide sequences in the sample. V is TRBV28 and J is TRBJ1-2; D not resolved. The CDR3 covers 14 residues. V was pared by 1 base and J by 2 bases, with 8 bases between. Germline V CDR1 and CDR2: MDHEN, SYDVKM. CDR3 DNA sequence: TGTGCCAGCAGTTTATCCAGTACCAACTATGGCTACACCTTC. Amino acids: CASSLSSTNYGYTF.

V usage is TRBV10-3 and J usage is TRBJ2-7; 10 positions agree with TRBD2. J gave up 3 bases and V 4 bases, and 3 bases lay outside the gene matches. The germline gives CDR1 ENHRY, CDR2 SYGVKD. The CDR3 runs to 14 residues. As DNA, the CDR3 is TGTGCCATCAGTGGTCCTAGCGGGAGCTACGAGCAGTACTTC. It specifies CAISGPSGSYEQYF.

This chain connects TRBV4-1 to TRBJ2-2, with TRBD2 matching 7 bases. The CDR3 is 15 amino acids. V lost 2 bases to trimming and J lost 0 bases; unmatched junction nucleotides: 0. Germline CDR1 MGHRA, CDR2 YSYEKL. The CDR3 loop reads CASSQLAANTGELFF. CDR3 nucleotide sequence: TGCGCCAGCAGCCAACTAGCGGCGAACACCGGGGAGCTGTTTTTT.

The J gene is TRBJ1-4, the V gene TRBV9; TRBD1 matches 12 bases. V trimming: 3 bases; J trimming: 3 bases; junction bases outside the gene matches: 6. Looked up from germline, CDR1 is SGDLS and CDR2 is YYNGEE. The CDR3 is 17 amino acids. The CDR3 coding sequence is TGTGCCAGCAGCGCGTCGGGACAGGGGGCAGCTAATGAAAAACTGTTTTTT. Its protein product is CASSASGQGAANEKLFF.

V and J are TRBV10-3 and TRBJ2-4, with a weak D call TRBD2 (7 bases). From germline, CDR1 is ENHRY and CDR2 SYGVKD. The CDR3 extends over 16 amino acids. V dropped 10 bases and J dropped 2 bases, with 21 bases sitting between them. The CDR3 region has the DNA TGTGCCACCGCCGCGGGGGCTACTGATCCCAAAAACATTCAGTACTTC. Protein product: CATAAGATDPKNIQYF.

The chain has TRBV5-1 and TRBJ2-1; 11 bases align to TRBD2. The CDR3 loop spans 15 amino acids. CDR1 is SGHRS and CDR2 is YFSETQ in the germline V gene. V trimming: 4 bases; J trimming: 8 bases; junction bases outside the gene matches: 8. CDR3: CASSVPSGGFDEQFF. The CDR3 DNA reads TGCGCCAGCAGCGTACCTAGCGGGGGGTTCGATGAGCAGTTCTTC.

The chain couples TRBV7-9 to TRBJ1-1; D might be TRBD1 (6 bases). The CDR3 consists of 15 residues. V lost 4 bases and J lost 5, with 17 bases in between. CDR1 is SEHNR and CDR2 is FQNEAQ in the germline V gene (reference sequence). Here the CDR3 reads CASSSPGAAKTEAFF. The CDR3 region has the DNA TGTGCCAGCAGCTCCCCAGGGGCCGCGAAGACTGAAGCTTTCTTT.

This chain uses TRBV6-5 with TRBJ1-1; 7 positions match TRBD1. The germline V gene has CDR1 MNHEY and CDR2 SVGAGI. This CDR3 has 15 amino acids. V shed 0 bases, J shed 0 bases, and the junction held 1 base outside the gene matches. Here the CDR3 DNA reads TGTGCCAGCAGTTACTCGAGGGGGCTGAACACTGAAGCTTTCTTT. Protein sequence: CASSYSRGLNTEAFF.